The rows below give T cell receptor beta chains drawn from one sample of a study of identical twins. Each CDR3 protein gets one entry after TCRdb re-called the 5' RACE reads with MiXCR. The table includes hundreds of thousands of distinct CDR3 sequences, about 20% detected once. These data were also reused for a study on T cells expressing NK-cell markers.

What was sequenced was PBMCs. All receptors derive from a woman in her late teens or twenties in good health. The CDR3 runs from the conserved cysteine through the conserved F or W. The D gene is left open where the match is weak. Rows give clone size only sometimes, using once, few, many, or a class for an expanded clone.

.	.	TRBV7-9	TRBJ2-3	TGTGCCAGCAGCGGGGATATTTCCCGACACGGCACGCAGTATTTT	CASSGDISRHGTQYF
few	.	TRBV13	TRBJ2-1	TGTGCCAGCAGCCCGGGATCAACCCGGGATGAGCAGTTCTTC	CASSPGSTRDEQFF
.	.	TRBV29-1	TRBJ1-4	TGCAGCGTTGGTTCCGGGGGATACCGAGAAAAACTGTTTTTT	CSVGSGGYREKLFF
.	TRBD2	TRBV10-3	TRBJ2-7	TGTGCCATAGGACTAGCGATCTACGAGCAGTACTTC	CAIGLAIYEQYF
.	TRBD2	TRBV15	TRBJ2-1	TGTGCCACCAGCAGAGTGGGACTAGAGCAGTTCTTC	CATSRVGLEQFF
few	.	TRBV29-1	TRBJ2-1	TGCAGCGTTGGGCAGGCCTACAATGAGCAGTTCTTC	CSVGQAYNEQFF
few	TRBD2	TRBV29-1	TRBJ2-3	TGCAGCCTTATGGGGACTAGCGGACCCACAGATACGCAGTATTTT	CSLMGTSGPTDTQYF
.	.	TRBV12-3/TRBV12-4	TRBJ1-5	TGTGCCAGCAGGTTGACGGATCAGCCCCAGCATTTT	CASRLTDQPQHF
.	TRBD2	TRBV18	TRBJ2-7	TGTGCCAGCTCATCCTTTCTATATCCTAGCGGACCCGAGCAGTACTTC	CASSSFLYPSGPEQYF
.	.	TRBV7-6	TRBJ2-3	TGTGCCAGCAGCGCCGGGACAGATACGCAGTATTTT	CASSAGTDTQYF